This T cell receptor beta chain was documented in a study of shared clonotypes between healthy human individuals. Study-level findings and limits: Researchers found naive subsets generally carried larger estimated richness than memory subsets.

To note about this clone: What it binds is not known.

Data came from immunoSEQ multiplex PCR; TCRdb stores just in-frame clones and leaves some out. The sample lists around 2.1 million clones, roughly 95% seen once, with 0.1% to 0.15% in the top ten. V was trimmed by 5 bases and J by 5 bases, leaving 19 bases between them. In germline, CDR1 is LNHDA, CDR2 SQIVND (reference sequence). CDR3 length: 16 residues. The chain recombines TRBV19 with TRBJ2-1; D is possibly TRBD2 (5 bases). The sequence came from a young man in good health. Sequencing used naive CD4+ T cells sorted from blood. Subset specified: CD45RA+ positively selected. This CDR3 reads CASSPLSWEWNNEQFF. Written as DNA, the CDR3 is TGTGCCAGTAGTCCCCTTAGCTGGGAGTGGAACAATGAGCAGTTCTTC.